Each of the 25 T cell receptor beta chains below was sequenced from the same sample in a study of blood T cells in healthy people across ages. A sample-barcoded 5' primer and a J-beta primer mix were used in a second PCR of about 7 to 12 cycles. MiXCR, applied by TCRdb to the 5' RACE reads, yields one record per CDR3 protein. The sample lists around 1,000,000 distinct CDR3 sequences, 20% to 25% occurring once. Another study also made use of these data, one on T cells of mothers and their children.

Sequencing was done on a sample of blood. Receptors were obtained from a girl aged 2 to 9 in good health.

V usage is TRBV9 and J usage is TRBJ2-1, with D possibly being TRBD1 (6 bases). V was cut by 1 base and J by 8 bases, with 16 bases left in between. From germline, CDR1 is SGDLS and CDR2 YYNGEE. The CDR3 runs to 15 residues. The CDR3 reads CASSVQGGMTDEQFF. The CDR3 region has the DNA TGTGCCAGCAGCGTACAAGGGGGAATGACCGATGAGCAGTTCTTC.

V and J are TRBV13 and TRBJ2-5; TRBD2 is a possible D gene (6 bases). The CDR3 length is 15 residues. Germline CDR1 and CDR2: PRHDT and FYEKMQ (reference sequence). The ends were cut back, 4 bases at V and 5 bases at J, with 17 bases in the middle. The chain's CDR3 is CASSSPGGPRETQYF. The CDR3, as DNA: TGTGCCAGCAGCTCCCCCGGGGGACCCCGGGAGACCCAGTACTTC. Using reference TRBV13 and TRBJ2-5 for the parts outside the CDR3, the full variable domain is AAGVIQSPRHLIKEKRETATLKCYPIPRHDTVYWYQQGPGQDPQFLISFYEKMQSDKGSIPDRFSAQQFSDYHSELNMSSLELGDSALYFCASSSPGGPRETQYFGPGTRLLVL.

The gene calls are TRBV29-1 and TRBJ2-7; 8 positions agree with TRBD2. This CDR3 has 13 amino acids. J was trimmed by 1 base and V by 6 bases; bases with no gene match: 5. Per the germline V gene, CDR1 is SQVTM and CDR2 is ANQGSEA. The CDR3 spells CSVAGLGSYEQYF. The CDR3, as DNA: TGCAGCGTAGCGGGACTAGGATCCTACGAGCAGTACTTC.

This clonotype was observed a handful of times. The rearrangement links TRBV4-1 to TRBJ2-5; TRBD1 or TRBD2 may be the D gene (6 bases each). The CDR3 has 16 residues. V was trimmed by 0 bases and J by 7 bases, leaving 18 bases between them. The germline gives CDR1 MGHRA, CDR2 YSYEKL. The DNA of the CDR3 is TGCGCCAGCAGCCAAGAACGGGGGCCCGAAACAGGGACCCAGTACTTC. It is translated as CASSQERGPETGTQYF.

In this sample, this clonotype turned up a few times. The genes are TRBV7-3 and TRBJ1-6; weak D call: TRBD1 (5 bases). The germline V gene encodes CDR1 SGHTA and CDR2 FQGTGA. V was pared by 5 bases and J by 7 bases, with 12 bases between. The CDR3 contains 14 residues. CDR3 bases: TGTGCCAGCAGCCTAGGGGTCTCCAATTCACCCCTCCACTTT. Its translation is CASSLGVSNSPLHF.

The chain couples TRBV3-1 to TRBJ2-3; D possibly uses TRBD1 or TRBD2 (5 bases each). Trimming took off 4 bases at V and 1 base at J, with 9 bases between the two ends. The germline gives CDR1 LGHDT, CDR2 YNNKEL (reference sequence). The CDR3 is made up of 14 amino acids. The CDR3 bases are TGTGCCAGCAGCCGGGGGAGAGGCACAGATACGCAGTATTTT. Translated: CASSRGRGTDTQYF.

The chain joins TRBV21-1 to TRBJ1-3. TRBV21-1 is reported as a pseudogene. The CDR3 sequence is 13 residues long. In DNA form, the CDR3 reads TGTGCCAGCGCTTGTCCCCCGGGGGACACCATATATTTT. Translated, it gives CASACPPGDTIYF.

This clonotype was picked up a small number of times. CDR3 bases: TGCAGCGTTGTAGTCGGAACCTACGAGCAGTACTTC. Its protein is CSVVVGTYEQYF. V is TRBV29-1 and J is TRBJ2-1; D uncertain. The end of the DNA fits TRBJ2-7 better, so the J call may be wrong. CDR1 and CDR2 from the germline V gene are SQVTM and ANQGSEA. There are 12 residues in the CDR3.

The chain is built from TRBV7-6 and TRBJ1-1; 9 nucleotides agree with TRBD1. The CDR3 contains 14 residues. V shed 4 bases and J 4 bases; nucleotides not matched to a gene: 4. The germline V gene has CDR1 SGHVS and CDR2 FNYEAQ. DNA for the CDR3: TGTGCCAGCAGCTCAAGGACAGGGGCCACTGAAGCTTTCTTT. This sequence encodes CASSSRTGATEAFF.

The sample holds a few counts of this clonotype. V is TRBV7-9 and J is TRBJ2-5; D uncertain. TRBJ2-7 matches the DNA end more closely, so the J call is doubtful. Germline CDR1 and CDR2: SEHNR and FQNEAQ (reference sequence). This CDR3 contains 13 residues. CDR3 sequence (DNA): TGTGCCAGCAGCCCTAGTAACTCCTACGAGCAGTACTTC. This encodes CASSPSNSYEQYF.

This clonotype has more than one count but fewer than ten. The rearrangement links TRBV6-2 or TRBV6-3 to TRBJ1-5; D not resolved. Germline V CDR1 and CDR2: MNHEY, SVGEGT. V was pared by 6 bases and J by 12 bases, with 12 bases between. This CDR3 has 11 residues. The chain's CDR3 is CASRNLGYQHF. CDR3 coding DNA: TGTGCCAGCAGGAATTTGGGATACCAGCATTTT.

This clonotype was counted between two and nine times. The genes are TRBV24-1 and TRBJ2-1; D call uncertain. V was cut by 3 bases and J by 7 bases, with 15 bases left in between. The CDR3 spans 15 residues. Germline V gene data show CDR1 as KGHDR and CDR2 as SFDVKD. The CDR3 spells CATSDHRAPSNEQFF. CDR3 nucleotides: TGTGCCACCAGTGATCACCGGGCCCCCTCAAATGAGCAGTTCTTC.

This clonotype showed up many times. This sequence joins TRBV7-9 and TRBJ2-5; D remains unclear. CDR1 and CDR2 (germline): SEHNR, FQNEAQ (reference sequence). This CDR3 region has 12 residues. V was trimmed by 1 base and J by 5 bases, leaving 5 bases between them. CDR3 residues: CASSLGMETQYF. The CDR3 coding sequence is TGTGCCAGCAGCTTAGGGATGGAGACCCAGTACTTC.

This clonotype has a handful of counts. The chain's CDR3 is CSAAGTSGKYEQYF. The CDR3 bases are TGCAGTGCTGCCGGGACTAGCGGGAAGTACGAGCAGTACTTC. V gene TRBV20-1 combines with J gene TRBJ2-7; 13 bases fit TRBD2. V dropped 5 bases and J dropped 4; count of bases not matched to a gene: 5. CDR1 and CDR2 (germline): DFQATT, SNEGSKA (reference sequence). The CDR3 consists of 14 residues.

The rearrangement joins TRBV9 to TRBJ1-2; 8 bases are a match to TRBD1. V shed 3 bases, J shed 2 bases, and the junction held 6 bases outside the gene matches. Germline V gene data show CDR1 as SGDLS and CDR2 as YYNGEE. This CDR3 spans 15 amino acids. DNA for the CDR3: TGTGCCAGCAGCGGGGGGGGACAGGACAACTATGGCTACACCTTC. It is translated as CASSGGGQDNYGYTF.

The chain joins TRBV4-2 to TRBJ2-1, with D maybe TRBD1 (6 bases). Germline-derived CDR1 and CDR2 are LGHNA and YNFKEQ. V lost 0 bases and J 2 bases, leaving 14 bases between the germline ends. CDR3 length equals 17 residues. The CDR3 region has the DNA TGTGCCAGCAGCCAAGAGCAAGGGACACTTACCTACAATGAGCAGTTCTTC. Its translation: CASSQEQGTLTYNEQFF.

The genes are TRBV6-2 or TRBV6-3 and TRBJ2-1; 15 positions agree with TRBD2. CDR1 and CDR2 from the germline V gene are MNHEY and SVGEGT. V shed 7 bases and J 7 bases; nucleotides not matched to a gene: 11. The CDR3 covers 17 residues. CDR3 in DNA: TGTGCCAGCAAAGGAGGGGGACTAGCGGGAGGAGGGAATGAGCAGTTCTTC. The encoded protein is CASKGGGLAGGGNEQFF.

This clonotype was detected only a few times. The chain joins TRBV13 to TRBJ2-5; 7 bases fit TRBD2. CDR1 is PRHDT and CDR2 is FYEKMQ in the germline V gene (reference sequence). The CDR3 has 19 amino acids. V dropped 2 bases and J dropped 5; count of bases not matched to a gene: 20. The chain's CDR3 is CASSLFSDGFAGVRETQYF. Written as DNA, the CDR3 is TGTGCCAGCAGCTTATTTTCCGATGGATTTGCGGGAGTAAGGGAGACCCAGTACTTC.

V is TRBV7-9 and J is TRBJ1-6, with unresolved D. Trimming cost V 1 base and J 14 bases, with 9 bases left between them. The CDR3 is made up of 12 amino acids. CDR1 and CDR2 (germline): SEHNR, FQNEAQ (reference sequence). The CDR3 region has the DNA TGTGCCAGCAGCTTAGAGGGAATCACCCTCCACTTT. This translates into CASSLEGITLHF.

This clonotype was detected many times. The V call is TRBV29-1, the J call TRBJ1-1; D not certain. Germline V gene sequence: CDR1 SQVTM, CDR2 ANQGSEA. V was shortened by 8 bases and J by 4 bases, with 23 bases between the two germline ends. There are 15 residues in the CDR3. The CDR3 loop is CSSRGLSVSSTEAFF. The CDR3 nucleotides are TGCAGCTCTCGGGGTCTCTCTGTCTCCAGCACTGAAGCTTTCTTT.

With regard to this clonotype: Relative to the germline gene, one junction end is altered; a read error may explain this. V usage is TRBV4-1 and J usage is TRBJ1-1; D call uncertain. This CDR3 has 16 residues. The germline V gene encodes CDR1 MGHRA and CDR2 YSYEKL. The CDR3 loop reads CVSSQEVKPMNTEAFF. Written as DNA, the CDR3 is TGCGTCAGCAGCCAAGAGGTTAAACCGATGAACACTGAAGCTTTCTTT.

This rearrangement joins TRBV15 to TRBJ2-5, with a possible D match to TRBD1 (5 bases). TRBJ2-7 matches the DNA end more closely, so the J call is doubtful. The V gene's germline CDR1 is LNHNV and CDR2 YYDKDF (reference sequence). CDR3 length: 14 amino acids. CDR3 DNA: TGTGCCACCCAGCCGTGGCAGGGAATTAACGAGCAGTACTTC. Translating it yields CATQPWQGINEQYF.

This chain uses TRBV5-1 with TRBJ2-3; D is unresolved. The CDR3 totals 14 residues. With 0 bases removed from V and 4 bases from J, the gap between germline ends came to 9 bases. CDR1 is SGHRS and CDR2 is YFSETQ in the germline V gene. CDR3 bases: TGCGCCAGCAGCTTGGATAGCCCCCCAGATACGCAGTATTTT. It specifies CASSLDSPPDTQYF.

The chain recombines TRBV20-1 with TRBJ2-7; D is unresolved. V was pared by 4 bases and J by 1 base, with 14 bases between. Germline V gene lookup returns CDR1 DFQATT and CDR2 SNEGSKA (reference sequence). The CDR3 totals 14 residues. The DNA of the CDR3 is TGCAGTGCTATGGTGCCAGACCTATCCTACGAGCAGTACTTC. This sequence encodes CSAMVPDLSYEQYF.

The rearrangement joins TRBV5-1 to TRBJ2-3, with D perhaps TRBD2 (5 bases). This CDR3 comprises 17 residues. V was cut by 7 bases and J by 4 bases, with 25 bases left in between. Germline V gene data show CDR1 as SGHRS and CDR2 as YFSETQ. Here the CDR3 reads CASCDFGVTSDADTQYF. The DNA of the CDR3 is TGCGCCAGCTGCGACTTTGGGGTAACTAGTGATGCAGATACGCAGTATTTT.